This T cell receptor beta chain was sequenced in a study of CD8+ T cells in alopecia areata. Study outcomes and limitations: Links between baseline CD8+ expansion and response need larger treated cohorts. Sequencing of scalp samples also includes resident alphabeta T cells from normal skin.

Sample treatment: oral pan-JAK inhibitor, 5-10 mg twice daily. Per the germline V gene, CDR1 is LGHNA and CDR2 is YNFKEQ. V lost 7 bases, J lost 2 bases, and 7 bases stayed unmatched. CDR3 length: 14 residues. cDNA serving as the sequencing template came from extracted, reverse transcribed RNA. Generated by immunoSEQ multiplex PCR, the TCRdb table keeps only in-frame clones and is missing some. Among 150,000 to 250,000 clones, roughly three fifths were seen once, and the ten largest hold around 3%. Of note for this clone: Its antigen is not known.

This sample comprised CD4+ T cells sorted from blood, obtained at week 4, from a patient treated with tofacitinib. The chain uses TRBV4-2 and TRBJ1-2; 7 nucleotides match TRBD1. The clonotype originates from a human donor with alopecia areata. The DNA of the CDR3 is TGTGCCAGCAACCGGGACAGTCCCAACTATGGCTACACCTTC. It is translated as CASNRDSPNYGYTF.